Listed here is a single TCR beta chain. This sample is drawn from a study of blood T cell repertoires in COVID-19. For the study at large: Acute and convalescent COVID-19 samples came from the United States, Italy and Spain.

This CDR3 comprises 14 residues. Germline V gives CDR1 LNHDA, CDR2 SQIVND (reference sequence). V was pared by 8 bases and J by 4 bases, with 7 bases of the junction left unmatched. Libraries were prepared by immunoSEQ multiplex PCR; TCRdb keeps only in-frame clonotypes and omits some of them. The table lists around 300,000 clones, around nine tenths of them singletons. Ages ranged from about 18 to 89 years, with residence in fewer than 25 US areas. Researchers sorted participants into cohorts using their self-reported clinical history. Sequenced material: PBMCs or T cells enriched from blood (not recorded which). This sequence joins TRBV19 and TRBJ2-1, with TRBD1 identical over 8 bases. This sequence was found in a young woman who had recovered from COVID-19. The CDR3 sequence: CASGTGTGYNEQFF. CDR3 nucleotide sequence: TGTGCCAGTGGGACCGGGACAGGATACAATGAGCAGTTCTTC. The full variable domain, rest sourced from reference TRBV19 and TRBJ2-1, is DGGITQSPKYLFRKEGQNVTLSCEQNLNHDAMYWYRQDPGQGLRLIYYSQIVNDFQKGDIAEGYSVSREKKESFPLTVTSAQKNPTAFYLCASGTGTGYNEQFFGPGTRLTVL.